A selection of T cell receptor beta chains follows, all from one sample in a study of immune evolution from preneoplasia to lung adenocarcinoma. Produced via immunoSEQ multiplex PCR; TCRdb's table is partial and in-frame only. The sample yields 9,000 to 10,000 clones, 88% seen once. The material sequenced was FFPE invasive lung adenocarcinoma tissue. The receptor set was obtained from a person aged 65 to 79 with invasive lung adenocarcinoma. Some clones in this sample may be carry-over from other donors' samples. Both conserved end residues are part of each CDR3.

cdr3_aa: CASRQLWSGTSNYGYTF; v_call: TRBV5-6; j_call: TRBJ1-2
cdr3_aa: CASRLANTDTQYF; v_call: TRBV27; j_call: TRBJ2-3
cdr3_aa: CASSFGGADYGYTF; v_call: TRBV28; j_call: TRBJ1-2
cdr3_aa: CAWRLAGGYTDTQYF; v_call: TRBV30; j_call: TRBJ2-3
cdr3_aa: CASTQTLDSHYGYTF; v_call: TRBV2; j_call: TRBJ1-2
cdr3_aa: CASSGTGEGGYTF; v_call: TRBV5-1; j_call: TRBJ1-2
cdr3_aa: CASDRMNTEAFF; v_call: TRBV28; j_call: TRBJ1-1
cdr3_aa: CASSLVGVYEQYF; v_call: TRBV7-2; j_call: TRBJ2-7
cdr3_aa: CASSGLSANYGYTF; v_call: TRBV14; j_call: TRBJ1-2
cdr3_aa: CASSYSIGGGQPQHF; v_call: TRBV6-6; j_call: TRBJ1-5
cdr3_aa: CASSSYLDDTEAFF; v_call: TRBV6-6; j_call: TRBJ1-1
cdr3_aa: CASSYIGQGTEAFF; v_call: TRBV7-2; j_call: TRBJ1-1
cdr3_aa: CASSLMVGDMNTEAFF; v_call: TRBV7-9; j_call: TRBJ1-1
cdr3_aa: CASSESGTGYNEQFF; v_call: TRBV5-4; j_call: TRBJ2-1
cdr3_aa: CASSPDRGPNEKLFF; v_call: TRBV4-1; j_call: TRBJ1-4
cdr3_aa: CASSLELWVTEAFF; v_call: TRBV11-2; j_call: TRBJ1-1
cdr3_aa: CASSFYTLPDYEQYF; v_call: TRBV7-9; j_call: TRBJ2-7
cdr3_aa: CASSEIGLAAARGTQYF; v_call: TRBV2; j_call: TRBJ2-5
cdr3_aa: CASSPGGVDYGYTF; v_call: TRBV18; j_call: TRBJ1-2
cdr3_aa: CASSLDRGQYNEQFF; v_call: TRBV5-4; j_call: TRBJ2-1
cdr3_aa: CASSLSRGLYEQYF; v_call: TRBV7-8; j_call: TRBJ2-7
cdr3_aa: CASHQSAADNEQFF; v_call: TRBV7-9; j_call: TRBJ2-1
cdr3_aa: CASALKGQGGLNGELFF; v_call: TRBV12-5; j_call: TRBJ2-2
cdr3_aa: CSGSRGWDTEAFF; v_call: TRBV29-1; j_call: TRBJ1-1
cdr3_aa: CASRQTGGGHNEQFF; v_call: TRBV7-9; j_call: TRBJ2-1
cdr3_aa: CASSRGHNYEQYF; v_call: TRBV28; j_call: TRBJ2-7
cdr3_aa: CASSPDRAVKLFF; v_call: TRBV27; j_call: TRBJ1-4
cdr3_aa: CASSPGLQNTEAFF; v_call: TRBV5-1; j_call: TRBJ1-1
cdr3_aa: CASSYITSGSEQYF; v_call: TRBV6-5; j_call: TRBJ2-7
cdr3_aa: CASSTDRGIENEQFF; v_call: TRBV5-4; j_call: TRBJ2-1
cdr3_aa: CASSQGVLPQGFYNEQFF; v_call: TRBV14; j_call: TRBJ2-1
cdr3_aa: CASSEGNAYEQYF; v_call: TRBV6-5; j_call: TRBJ2-7
cdr3_aa: CASTLDLSGYTF; v_call: TRBV6-6; j_call: TRBJ1-2
cdr3_aa: CSVKGTETQYF; v_call: TRBV29-1; j_call: TRBJ2-5
cdr3_aa: CASSGGVDIQYF; v_call: TRBV11-1; j_call: TRBJ2-4
cdr3_aa: CASSVASSSGANVLTF; v_call: TRBV9; j_call: TRBJ2-6
cdr3_aa: CSVELGETQYF; v_call: TRBV29-1; j_call: TRBJ2-5
cdr3_aa: CASSWVAGPYNEQFF; v_call: TRBV5-1; j_call: TRBJ2-1
cdr3_aa: CASSSGPYEQYF; v_call: TRBV7-9; j_call: TRBJ2-7
cdr3_aa: CASSHGSAEAFF; v_call: TRBV7-9; j_call: TRBJ1-1
cdr3_aa: CASSRGTGSNTEAFF; v_call: TRBV6-5; j_call: TRBJ1-1
cdr3_aa: CASSLIGGPRSYEQYF; v_call: TRBV7-3; j_call: TRBJ2-7
cdr3_aa: CASSPGQNQPQHF; v_call: TRBV7-9; j_call: TRBJ1-5
cdr3_aa: CASSVGGLSGSTDTQYF; v_call: TRBV9; j_call: TRBJ2-3
cdr3_aa: CAWASSAYEQYF; v_call: TRBV30; j_call: TRBJ2-7
cdr3_aa: CASSVSGRSNEQFF; v_call: TRBV2; j_call: TRBJ2-1
cdr3_aa: CASLPQGATEAFF; v_call: TRBV7-9; j_call: TRBJ1-1
cdr3_aa: CASSLTVSYEQYF; v_call: TRBV5-1; j_call: TRBJ2-7
cdr3_aa: CAWTEGSYNEQFF; v_call: TRBV30; j_call: TRBJ2-1
cdr3_aa: CASSRLHTDTQYF; v_call: TRBV19; j_call: TRBJ2-3
cdr3_aa: CASSERPGSYEQYF; v_call: TRBV2; j_call: TRBJ2-7